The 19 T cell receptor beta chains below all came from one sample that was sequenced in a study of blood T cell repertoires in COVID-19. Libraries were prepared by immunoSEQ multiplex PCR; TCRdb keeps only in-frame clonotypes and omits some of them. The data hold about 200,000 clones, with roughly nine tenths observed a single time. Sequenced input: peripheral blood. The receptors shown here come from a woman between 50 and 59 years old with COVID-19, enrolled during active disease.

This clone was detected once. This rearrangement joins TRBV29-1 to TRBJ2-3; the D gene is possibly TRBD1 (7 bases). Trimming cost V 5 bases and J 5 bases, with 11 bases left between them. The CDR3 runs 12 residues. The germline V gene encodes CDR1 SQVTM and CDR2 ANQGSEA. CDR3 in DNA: TGCAGCGTTCAGGGGGGAGTAGATACGCAGTATTTT. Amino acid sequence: CSVQGGVDTQYF.

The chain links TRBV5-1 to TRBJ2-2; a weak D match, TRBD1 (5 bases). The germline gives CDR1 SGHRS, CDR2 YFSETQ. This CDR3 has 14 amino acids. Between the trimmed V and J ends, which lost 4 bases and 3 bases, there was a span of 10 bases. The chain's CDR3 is CASSTDTYTGELFF. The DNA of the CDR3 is TGCGCCAGCAGCACGGACACCTACACCGGGGAGCTGTTTTTT.

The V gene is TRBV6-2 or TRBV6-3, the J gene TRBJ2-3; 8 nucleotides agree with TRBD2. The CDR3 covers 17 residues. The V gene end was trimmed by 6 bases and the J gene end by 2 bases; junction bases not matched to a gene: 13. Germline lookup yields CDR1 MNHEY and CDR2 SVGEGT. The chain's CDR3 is CASRYLRTGGNTDTQYF. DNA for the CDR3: TGTGCCAGCAGATACCTTAGAACGGGGGGGAACACAGATACGCAGTATTTT.

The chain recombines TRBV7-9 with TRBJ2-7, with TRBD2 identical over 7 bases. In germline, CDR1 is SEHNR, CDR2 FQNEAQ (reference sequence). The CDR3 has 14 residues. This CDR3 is CASSVAGNPYEQYV. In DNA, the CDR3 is TGTGCCAGCAGCGTAGCGGGCAATCCCTACGAGCAGTACGTC.

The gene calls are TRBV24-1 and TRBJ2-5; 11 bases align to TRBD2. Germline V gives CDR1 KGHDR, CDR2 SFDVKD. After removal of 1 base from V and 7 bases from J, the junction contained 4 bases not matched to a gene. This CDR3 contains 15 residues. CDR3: CATSDFSGGVGTQYF. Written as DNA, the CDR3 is TGTGCCACCAGTGATTTTAGCGGGGGGGTAGGGACCCAGTACTTC.

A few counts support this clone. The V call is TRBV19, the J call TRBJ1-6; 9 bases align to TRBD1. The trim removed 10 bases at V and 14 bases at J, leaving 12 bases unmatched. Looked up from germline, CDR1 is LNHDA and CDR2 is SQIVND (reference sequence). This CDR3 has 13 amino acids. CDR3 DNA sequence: TGTGCCACCTCCGGGACAGGGCGTCCGGCCCTCCACTTT. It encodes CATSGTGRPALHF.

CDR3 sequence: CASSQGRGSGNTIYF. CDR3 DNA sequence: TGCGCCAGCAGCCAAGGCCGGGGCTCTGGAAACACCATATATTTT. The chain has TRBV4-1 and TRBJ1-3; D not resolved. Trimming took 1 base from V and 0 from J, leaving 7 bases between them. Germline V gives CDR1 MGHRA, CDR2 YSYEKL. CDR3 length: 15 residues.

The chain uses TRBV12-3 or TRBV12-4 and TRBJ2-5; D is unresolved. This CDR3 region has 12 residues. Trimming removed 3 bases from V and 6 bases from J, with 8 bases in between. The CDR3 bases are TGTGCCAGCAGTTTTGAGGAGAAGACCCAGTACTTC. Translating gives CASSFEEKTQYF.

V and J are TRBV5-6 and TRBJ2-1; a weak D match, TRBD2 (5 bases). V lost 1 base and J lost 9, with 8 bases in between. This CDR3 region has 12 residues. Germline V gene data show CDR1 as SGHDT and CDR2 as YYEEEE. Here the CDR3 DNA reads TGTGCCAGCAGCTTGCAGGCGGGTGAGCAGTTCTTC. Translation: CASSLQAGEQFF.

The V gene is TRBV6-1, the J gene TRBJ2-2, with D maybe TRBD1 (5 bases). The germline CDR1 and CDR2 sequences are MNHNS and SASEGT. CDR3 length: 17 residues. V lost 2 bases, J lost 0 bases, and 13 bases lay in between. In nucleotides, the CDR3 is TGTGCCAGCAGTGAAATGTCAGGGCGAGCGAACACCGGGGAGCTGTTTTTT. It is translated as CASSEMSGRANTGELFF.

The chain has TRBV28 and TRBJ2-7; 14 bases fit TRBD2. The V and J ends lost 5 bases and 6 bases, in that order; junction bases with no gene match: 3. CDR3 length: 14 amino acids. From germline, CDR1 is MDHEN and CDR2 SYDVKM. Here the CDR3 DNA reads TGTGCCAGCAGTAGACTAGCGGGGGGGCGCGAGCAGTACGTC. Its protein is CASSRLAGGREQYV.

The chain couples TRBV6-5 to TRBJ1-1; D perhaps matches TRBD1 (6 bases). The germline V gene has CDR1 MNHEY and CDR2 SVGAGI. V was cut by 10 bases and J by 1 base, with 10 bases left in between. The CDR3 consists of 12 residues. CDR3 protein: CAIYRENTEAFF. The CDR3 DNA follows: TGTGCCATCTACAGGGAGAACACTGAAGCTTTCTTT.

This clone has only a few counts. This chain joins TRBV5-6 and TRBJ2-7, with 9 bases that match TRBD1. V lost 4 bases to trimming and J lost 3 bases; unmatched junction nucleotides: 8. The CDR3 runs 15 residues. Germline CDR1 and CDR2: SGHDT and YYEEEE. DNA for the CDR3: TGTGCCAGCAGCCCTTGGACAGGGGCGGGCTACGAGCAGTACGTC. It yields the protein CASSPWTGAGYEQYV.

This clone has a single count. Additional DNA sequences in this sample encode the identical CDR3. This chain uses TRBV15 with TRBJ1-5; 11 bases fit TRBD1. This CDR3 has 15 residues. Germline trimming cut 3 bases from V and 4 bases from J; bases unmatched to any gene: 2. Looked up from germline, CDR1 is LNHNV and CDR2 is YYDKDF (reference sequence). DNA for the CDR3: TGTGCCACCAGCAGGGACAGGGGGCTTAATCAGCCCCAGCATTTT. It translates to CATSRDRGLNQPQHF. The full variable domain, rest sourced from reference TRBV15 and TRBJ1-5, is DAMVIQNPRYQVTQFGKPVTLSCSQTLNHNVMYWYQQKSSQAPKLLFHYYDKDFNNEADTPDNFQSRRPNTSFCFLDIRSPGLGDTAMYLCATSRDRGLNQPQHFGDGTRLSIL.

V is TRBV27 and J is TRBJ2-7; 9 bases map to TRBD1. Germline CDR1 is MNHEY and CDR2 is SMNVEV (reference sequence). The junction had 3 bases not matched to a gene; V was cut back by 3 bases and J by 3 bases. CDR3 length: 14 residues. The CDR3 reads CASSFPGQGYEQYF. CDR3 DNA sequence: TGTGCCAGCAGTTTTCCGGGACAGGGCTACGAGCAGTACTTC.

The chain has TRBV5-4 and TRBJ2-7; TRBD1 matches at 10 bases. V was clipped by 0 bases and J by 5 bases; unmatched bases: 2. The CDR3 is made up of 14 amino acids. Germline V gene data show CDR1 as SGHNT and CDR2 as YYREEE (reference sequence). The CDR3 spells CASSLEGTGDEQYF. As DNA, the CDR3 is TGTGCCAGCAGCTTGGAAGGGACAGGGGACGAGCAGTACTTC.

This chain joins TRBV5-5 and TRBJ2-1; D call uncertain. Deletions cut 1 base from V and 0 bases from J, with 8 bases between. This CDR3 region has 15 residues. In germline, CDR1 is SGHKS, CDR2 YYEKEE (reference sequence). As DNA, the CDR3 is TGTGCCAGCAGCTTGCACACCCGCTCCTACAATGAGCAGTTCTTC. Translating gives CASSLHTRSYNEQFF.

The CDR3 DNA sequence: TGTGCCAGCAGCTTAGTTCAGGTCACTGAAGCTTTCTTT. Its translation: CASSLVQVTEAFF. The chain combines TRBV11-2 with TRBJ1-1; D is uncertain. V lost 1 base, J lost 4 bases, and 7 bases lay in between. The CDR3 has 13 amino acids. Germline V gene sequence: CDR1 SGHAT, CDR2 FQNNGV.

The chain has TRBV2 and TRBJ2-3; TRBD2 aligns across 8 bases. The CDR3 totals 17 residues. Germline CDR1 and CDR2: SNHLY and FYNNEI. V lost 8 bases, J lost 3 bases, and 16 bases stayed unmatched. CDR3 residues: CASSRPRGLGETDTQYF. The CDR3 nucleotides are TGTGCCAGCTCCCGCCCCCGGGGACTAGGGGAAACAGATACGCAGTATTTT.